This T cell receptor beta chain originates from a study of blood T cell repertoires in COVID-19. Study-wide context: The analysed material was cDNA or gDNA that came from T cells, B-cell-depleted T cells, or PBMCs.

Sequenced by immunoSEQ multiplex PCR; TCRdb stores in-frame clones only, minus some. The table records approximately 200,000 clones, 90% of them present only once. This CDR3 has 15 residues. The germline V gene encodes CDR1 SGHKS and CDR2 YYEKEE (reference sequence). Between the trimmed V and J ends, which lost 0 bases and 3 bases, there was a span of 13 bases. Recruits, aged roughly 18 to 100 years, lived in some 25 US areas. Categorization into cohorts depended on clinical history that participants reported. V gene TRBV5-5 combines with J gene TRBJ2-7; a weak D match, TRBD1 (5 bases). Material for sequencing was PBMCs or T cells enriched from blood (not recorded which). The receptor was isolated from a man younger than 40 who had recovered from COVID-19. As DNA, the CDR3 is TGTGCCAGCAGCTTGGATACTGGGGCAAGCTACGAGCAGTACTTC. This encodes CASSLDTGASYEQYF.